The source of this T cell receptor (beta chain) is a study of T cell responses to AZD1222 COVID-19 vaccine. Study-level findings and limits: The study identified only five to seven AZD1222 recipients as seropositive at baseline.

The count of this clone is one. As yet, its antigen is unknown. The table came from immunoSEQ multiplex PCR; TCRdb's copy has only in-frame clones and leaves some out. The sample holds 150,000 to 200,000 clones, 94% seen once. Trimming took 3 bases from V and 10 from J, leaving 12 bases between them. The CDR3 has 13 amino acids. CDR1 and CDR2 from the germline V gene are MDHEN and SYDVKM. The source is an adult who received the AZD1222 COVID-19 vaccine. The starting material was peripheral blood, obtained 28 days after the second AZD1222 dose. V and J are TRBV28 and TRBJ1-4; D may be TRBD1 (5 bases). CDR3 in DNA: TGTGCCAGCAGTTTGCCCGACAGAGCAAAACTGTTTTTT. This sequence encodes CASSLPDRAKLFF.